This T cell receptor beta chain originates from a study of T cell responses to AZD1222 COVID-19 vaccine. This CDR3 spans 15 amino acids. Germline-derived CDR1 and CDR2 are SGHRS and YFSETQ. Losses at the gene ends were 1 base for V and 3 bases for J; bases not matched to a gene: 2. Sequenced by immunoSEQ multiplex PCR; TCRdb stores in-frame clones only, minus some. The top ten hold around a tenth of the sample, which has fewer than 200,000 clones, 85% to 90% seen once. The J gene is TRBJ2-3, the V gene TRBV5-1; 10 positions match TRBD2. This receptor was identified in an adult who received the AZD1222 COVID-19 vaccine. The starting material was peripheral blood, obtained 28 days after the second AZD1222 dose. CDR3 region: CASSLLAGDTDTQYF. CDR3 DNA: TGCGCCAGCAGCTTGCTAGCGGGGGATACAGATACGCAGTATTTT. Drawing the rest from reference TRBV5-1 and TRBJ2-3, the complete variable domain is KAGVTQTPRYLIKTRGQQVTLSCSPISGHRSVSWYQQTPGQGLQFLFEYFSETQRNKGNFPGRFSGRQFSNSRSEMNVSTLELGDSALYLCASSLLAGDTDTQYFGPGTRLTVL.